Given below is one TCR beta chain in context. This clonotype was recorded at least ten times. Its cognate antigen has yet to be identified. The input lacks base qualities; no much larger clone sits a single base away. The data were taken from a study of T-cell reconstitution after alpha-beta-depleted transplantation in children (TCRdb year 2016). Regarding the study in general: The study quantitatively tracked T-cell immune reconstitution after TCRalphabeta/CD19-depleted allogeneic hematopoietic cell transplantation in children using TCR repertoire profiling.

Spanning cysteine to phenylalanine, the CDR3 consists of 13 amino acids. Left in the record is the CDR3 DNA by itself, 39 bases read in frame from the first base. V loses 7 bases, J loses 7 bases, and the germline ends lie 18 bases apart. CDR1 and CDR2, per the germline V gene, are SGHRS and YFSETQ. The method behind the library was PCR. Data came from an Illumina HiSeq 2500. TCR libraries were prepared with molecular barcoding, using unique molecular identifiers to normalize TCRbeta repertoire quantification. The raw public data were reprocessed by TCRdb itself: fastp quality trimming at Q25, MiXCR clonotype calling, in-frame beta chains only. Every distinct CDR3 protein forms one entry, paired with its most common genes and DNA. This sample lists some 200,000 distinct CDR3 sequences; roughly 15% were detected once. In total, the top ten clones hold around 13% of the sample.

This chain is built from TRBV5-1 and TRBJ2-7; a confident D gene designation cannot be given. The material was PBMCs from the stem cell graft donor, obtained from the stem cell graft. The receptor was isolated from a human donor who donated a stem cell graft to a child with acute lymphoblastic leukemia. The CDR3 region reads CASSNEAALEQYF. The DNA reads as follows: TGCGCCAGCTCAAACGAGGCAGCCTTGGAGCAGTACTTC. With the rest looked up from the reference TRBV5-1 and TRBJ2-7 genes rather than sequenced, the full variable domain is KAGVTQTPRYLIKTRGQQVTLSCSPISGHRSVSWYQQTPGQGLQFLFEYFSETQRNKGNFPGRFSGRQFSNSRSEMNVSTLELGDSALYLCASSNEAALEQYFGPGTRLTVT.